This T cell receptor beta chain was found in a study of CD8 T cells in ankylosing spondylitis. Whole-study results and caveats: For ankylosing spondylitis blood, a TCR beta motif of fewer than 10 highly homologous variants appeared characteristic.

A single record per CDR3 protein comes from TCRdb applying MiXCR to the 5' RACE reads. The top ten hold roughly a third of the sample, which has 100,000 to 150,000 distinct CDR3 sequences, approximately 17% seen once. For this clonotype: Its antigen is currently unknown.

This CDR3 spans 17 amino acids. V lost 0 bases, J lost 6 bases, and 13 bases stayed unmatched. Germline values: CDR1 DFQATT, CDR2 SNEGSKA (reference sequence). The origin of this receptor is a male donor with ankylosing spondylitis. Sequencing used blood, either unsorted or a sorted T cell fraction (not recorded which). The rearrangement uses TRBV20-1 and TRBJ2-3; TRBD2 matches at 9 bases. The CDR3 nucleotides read TGCAGTGCTAGAGATCAGTCTGCTAGCGGGACTTCGGATACGCAGTATTTT. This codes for CSARDQSASGTSDTQYF.